Shown below are 29 T cell receptor beta chains from a single sample sequenced in a study of lung T cells in sarcoidosis with Löfgren's syndrome. TCRdb analysed the reads with MiXCR anew, one entry per CDR3 protein. This table has about 400 distinct CDR3 sequences, roughly 24% appearing once. Sequencing used CD4+ T cells from bronchoalveolar lavage. The receptors originated from a human donor with sarcoidosis (Löfgren's syndrome or another form), or a control subject (not recorded which).

Relative to its sample, this clonotype is medium-sized. The V and J genes are TRBV7-2 and TRBJ2-7; a weak D match, TRBD2 (6 bases). The length of the CDR3 is 14 residues. The germline V gene has CDR1 SGHTA and CDR2 FQGNSA. V dropped 6 bases and J dropped 0 bases, with 12 bases sitting between them. For the CDR3, the DNA is TGTGCCAGCAGTGAGGGGAGGATCTCCTACGAGCAGTACTTC. Translating gives CASSEGRISYEQYF.

This clonotype qualifies as medium-sized (0.01 to 0.1%). This may be a read error, as it is one base from a much larger clone. The chain couples TRBV18 to TRBJ1-5; D unclear. The germline gives CDR1 KGHSH, CDR2 LQKENI. The V end was cut by 8 bases, the J end by 1 base, with 18 bases between. The CDR3 is 16 amino acids. This CDR3 is CASPPGVPLSNQPQHF. In DNA, the CDR3 is TGTGCCAGCCCCCCGGGAGTCCCACTGAGCAATCAGCCCCAGCATTTT.

This clonotype appeared a single time. This may be a read error, as it is one base from a much larger clone. The rearrangement uses TRBV18 and TRBJ2-1; possibly TRBD1 or TRBD2 for D (5 bases each). The CDR3 extends over 17 amino acids. Looked up from germline, CDR1 is KGHSH and CDR2 is LQKENI. CDR3 sequence reads: CTSSASGATSSYNEQFF. The CDR3 nucleotides read TGTACCAGCTCAGCCTCCGGGGCCACGAGCTCCTACAATGAGCAGTTCTTC.

With respect to this clonotype: Here the CDR3 omits its conserved ending phenylalanine or tryptophan, so a read error is the likely source. The chain combines TRBV2 with TRBJ1-1; D is ambiguous. CDR3 size: 10 residues. Germline CDR1 is SNHLY and CDR2 is FYNNEI. V lost 10 bases and J 5 bases, leaving 8 bases between the germline ends. CDR3 in amino acids: CAKVVTEAFL. The DNA for the CDR3 is TGTGCCAAGGTTGTGACTGAAGCTTTCCTT.

Within the sample, this clonotype is medium-sized (0.01 to 0.1%). The chain combines TRBV9 with TRBJ2-5; 12 bases are a match to TRBD2. CDR1 and CDR2 from the germline V gene are SGDLS and YYNGEE. This CDR3 comprises 16 residues. Unmatched junction bases numbered 5, after V lost 4 bases and J lost 1 base. CDR3 nucleotides: TGTGCCAGCAGCCCCCGGACTAGCGGGGCCCAAGAGACCCAGTACTTC. Protein product: CASSPRTSGAQETQYF.

By sample fraction, this clonotype is medium-sized. The chain has TRBV18 and TRBJ2-3; 9 nucleotides agree with TRBD2. Germline CDR1 reads KGHSH; CDR2 reads LQKENI. The CDR3 length is 16 residues. Germline trimming cut 6 bases from V and 6 bases from J; bases unmatched to any gene: 13. CDR3 sequence reads: CASSSKGGGAGDTQYF. The CDR3 nucleotides read TGTGCCAGCTCCTCCAAAGGCGGGGGGGCCGGTGATACGCAGTATTTT. The whole variable domain, filled in from reference TRBV18 and TRBJ2-3, reads NAGVMQNPRHLVRRRGQEARLRCSPMKGHSHVYWYRQLPEEGLKFMVYLQKENIIDESGMPKERFSAEFPKEGPSILRIQQVVRGDSAAYFCASSSKGGGAGDTQYFGPGTRLTVL.

This clonotype is categorized as large. CDR3 sequence reads: CASTTGQGFDYEQYF. In nucleotides, the CDR3 is TGTGCCAGCACCACAGGGCAGGGGTTCGACTACGAGCAGTACTTC. The V and J genes are TRBV7-2 and TRBJ2-7; D is possibly TRBD1 (6 bases). The CDR3 totals 15 residues. Germline-derived CDR1 and CDR2 are SGHTA and FQGNSA. Trimming cost V 7 bases and J 3 bases, with 19 bases left between them.

Judged by abundance, this clonotype is large. The chain carries TRBV2 and TRBJ2-1; 8 nucleotides match TRBD2. The V segment lost 4 bases and the J segment 9 bases; nucleotides outside the gene matches: 8. The CDR3 has 14 amino acids. CDR1 is SNHLY and CDR2 is FYNNEI in the germline V gene. CDR3 in DNA: TGTGCCAGCAGTGGAAGCGGGGGACGTGGTGAGCAGTTCTTC. Amino acids: CASSGSGGRGEQFF.

V is TRBV12-2 and J is TRBJ1-2; the table's D gene call, TRBD1, was not cross checked with the DNA. TRBV12-2 is a pseudogene locus. The CDR3 has 16 amino acids. CDR3 sequence: CASRLDARTANYGYTF. The CDR3 DNA sequence: TGTGCAAGTCGCTTGGACGCCCGGACGGCTAACTATGGCTACACCTTC.

About this clonotype: The junction does not match germline at one end; this may be a read error. The V gene is TRBV5-1, the J gene TRBJ1-1; a possible D gene is TRBD1 (5 bases). Germline CDR1 reads SGHRS; CDR2 reads YFSETQ. This CDR3 has 13 residues. Here the CDR3 DNA reads TGCGCCAGCGGCTTGATGACAGACACTGAAGCTTCCTTT. It specifies CASGLMTDTEASF.

Within the sample, this clonotype is large. The rearrangement uses TRBV11-2 and TRBJ1-1, with TRBD1 as a possible D gene (6 bases). The CDR3 totals 13 residues. Germline-derived CDR1 and CDR2 are SGHAT and FQNNGV. The ends were cut back, 4 bases at V and 4 bases at J, with 10 bases in the middle. The CDR3 nucleotides are TGTGCCAGCAGCTCACAGGGCTCCACTGAAGCTTTCTTT. Translating it yields CASSSQGSTEAFF.

This clonotype counts as medium-sized (0.01 to 0.1%). This chain links TRBV2 with TRBJ1-2; D is possibly TRBD1 (5 bases). Germline assignment: CDR1 SNHLY and CDR2 FYNNEI. CDR3 length: 13 amino acids. Trimming shortened V by 1 base and J by 8 bases, and 11 bases separated the two germline ends. The CDR3 spells CASSEGKGVGYTF. In DNA, the CDR3 is TGTGCCAGCAGTGAAGGGAAAGGGGTCGGCTACACCTTC. Drawing the rest from reference TRBV2 and TRBJ1-2, the complete variable domain is EPEVTQTPSHQVTQMGQEVILRCVPISNHLYFYWYRQILGQKVEFLVSFYNNEISEKSEIFDDQFSVERPDGSNFTLKIRSTKLEDSAMYFCASSEGKGVGYTFGSGTRLTVV.

By sample share, this clonotype is large (0.1 to 1%). The chain links TRBV28 to TRBJ1-5; a possible D gene is TRBD1 (5 bases). The CDR3 is 14 amino acids. From germline, CDR1 is MDHEN and CDR2 SYDVKM. V lost 8 bases, J lost 3 bases, and 14 bases lay in between. CDR3 sequence reads: CASSGRANNQPQHF. In DNA, the CDR3 is TGTGCCAGCTCTGGCAGGGCGAACAATCAGCCCCAGCATTTT.

This clonotype is large. The V and J genes are TRBV20-1 and TRBJ2-7; tentatively, D is TRBD2 (5 bases). Germline assignment: CDR1 DFQATT and CDR2 SNEGSKA (reference sequence). The CDR3 extends over 11 amino acids. V was clipped by 3 bases and J by 4 bases, with 7 bases between them. The CDR3 here is CSASGVYEQYF. For the CDR3, the DNA is TGCAGTGCTAGCGGGGTGTACGAGCAGTACTTC.

By proportion, this clonotype is large. The rearrangement joins TRBV18 to TRBJ1-5, with D perhaps matching TRBD1 (5 bases). The CDR3 sequence is 14 residues long. The germline CDR1 and CDR2 sequences are KGHSH and LQKENI. Trimming cost V 3 bases and J 5 bases, with 11 bases left between them. The CDR3 protein is CASSPQGRDQPQHF. The CDR3 region has the DNA TGTGCCAGCTCACCCCAGGGCAGGGATCAGCCCCAGCATTTT.

Points on this clonotype: No conserved phenylalanine or tryptophan ends this CDR3, so it is likely a read error. V usage is TRBV28 and J usage is TRBJ1-1, with TRBD1 identical over 9 bases. There are 15 residues in the CDR3. V trimming: 4 bases; J trimming: 1 base; junction bases outside the gene matches: 4. Germline values: CDR1 MDHEN, CDR2 SYDVKM. The CDR3 DNA follows: TGTGCCAGCAGTTACAGGGGGCCCGGGAACACTGAAGCTTTCTCT. It encodes CASSYRGPGNTEAFS.

This clonotype is large (0.1 to 1%) by share. The chain joins TRBV12-3 or TRBV12-4 to TRBJ2-1, with 9 bases lining up with TRBD2. The junction had 17 bases not matched to a gene; V was cut back by 8 bases and J by 9 bases. The CDR3 runs 16 residues. The CDR3 sequence: CASQTRGLALKSEQFF. The CDR3 DNA follows: TGTGCCAGCCAAACTCGAGGACTAGCGTTGAAGAGTGAGCAGTTCTTC.

By sample fraction, this clonotype is large. The chain employs TRBV29-1 and TRBJ1-1, with TRBD1 as a possible D gene (5 bases). The V gene's germline CDR1 is SQVTM and CDR2 ANQGSEA. V dropped 3 bases and J dropped 4 bases, with 24 bases sitting between them. The CDR3 spans 17 residues. CDR3 amino acids: CSVDPSSQRGRGTEAFF. DNA of the CDR3: TGCAGCGTTGACCCCAGTTCCCAGAGGGGTAGGGGCACTGAAGCTTTCTTT.

This clonotype qualifies as large (0.1 to 1%). V is TRBV6-1 and J is TRBJ2-5; possibly TRBD1 for D (6 bases). CDR3 size: 15 residues. V was pared by 7 bases and J by 5 bases, with 20 bases between. Germline CDR1 reads MNHNS; CDR2 reads SASEGT. The CDR3 sequence: CASIADRPAYETQYF. The CDR3 region has the DNA TGTGCCAGCATTGCGGACAGACCCGCCTACGAGACCCAGTACTTC.

By proportion, this clonotype is large. This chain links TRBV20-1 with TRBJ1-2; a weak D match, TRBD1 (5 bases). The CDR3 totals 13 residues. V lost 3 bases and J lost 8, with 16 bases in between. Germline V gene lookup returns CDR1 DFQATT and CDR2 SNEGSKA (reference sequence). The chain's CDR3 is CSASPRQGKGYTF. DNA of the CDR3: TGCAGTGCTAGTCCCCGCCAGGGCAAAGGCTACACCTTC.

Judged by abundance, this clonotype is large. The genes are TRBV6-2 or TRBV6-3 and TRBJ2-3; no definite D call. The germline V gene has CDR1 MNHEY and CDR2 SVGEGT. Trimming removed 2 bases from V and 6 bases from J, with 3 bases in between. The CDR3 is 11 residues long. As DNA, the CDR3 is TGTGCCAGCAGTTACGGGGATACGCAGTATTTT. Translated: CASSYGDTQYF.

This clonotype was seen a single time. A junction end diverges from the germline sequence, so it may reflect a read error. The DNA for the CDR3 is TGTGCCAGCAGGTACAGTATGAACACTGGAGCTTTCTTT. Residues: CASRYSMNTGAFF. The V call is TRBV6-1, the J call TRBJ1-1; D is uncertain. CDR3 length: 13 amino acids. Germline V CDR1 and CDR2: MNHNS, SASEGT.

By proportion, this clonotype is large (0.1 to 1%). The chain carries TRBV18 and TRBJ1-5; no clear D. Germline V CDR1 and CDR2: KGHSH, LQKENI. The CDR3 has 16 amino acids. V lost 6 bases and J lost 1, with 16 bases in between. CDR3 in amino acids: CASSPGVPLSNQPQHF. For the CDR3, the DNA is TGTGCCAGCTCCCCGGGAGTCCCACTGAGCAATCAGCCCCAGCATTTT.

V and J are TRBV2 and TRBJ1-5; no reliable D call. V lost 4 bases to trimming and J lost 11 bases, with 12 bases between them. This CDR3 spans 12 amino acids. Looked up from germline, CDR1 is SNHLY and CDR2 is FYNNEI. CDR3 nucleotides: TGTGCCAGCAGTGGAACGCCGCAAACCCAGCATTTT. Translation: CASSGTPQTQHF.

This clonotype is termed large. The chain carries TRBV4-2 and TRBJ2-3, with D uncertain. Germline V gives CDR1 LGHNA, CDR2 YNFKEQ. V was pared by 2 bases and J by 10 bases, with 13 bases between. The CDR3 contains 13 residues. Here the CDR3 DNA reads TGTGCCAGCAGCCAATTCGACTGGTGGTCGCAGTATTTT. This translates into CASSQFDWWSQYF.

This clonotype is large (0.1 to 1%) by share. The chain links TRBV28 to TRBJ1-1; 8 bases agree with TRBD1. V was pared by 4 bases and J by 1 base, with 5 bases of the junction left unmatched. This CDR3 has 15 amino acids. Looked up from germline, CDR1 is MDHEN and CDR2 is SYDVKM. The chain's CDR3 is CASSYRGSGNTEAFF. The CDR3 DNA reads as TGTGCCAGCAGTTACAGGGGGTCCGGGAACACTGAAGCTTTCTTT.

This clonotype has only a few counts. The chain couples TRBV28 to TRBJ1-2; D ambiguous. Between the trimmed V and J ends, which lost 4 bases and 2 bases, there was a span of 17 bases. This CDR3 has 16 amino acids. CDR1 and CDR2 from the germline V gene are MDHEN and SYDVKM. The CDR3 protein is CASSSPDRTGNYGYTF. In DNA, the CDR3 is TGTGCCAGCAGTTCCCCCGACCGGACGGGGAACTATGGCTACACCTTC.

In regard to this clonotype: No conserved phenylalanine or tryptophan is present at the end of the CDR3, so a read error is the likely explanation. No DNA is shown, since the ends of the CDR3 on it are uncertain; the CDR3 is the one TCRdb lists. This chain joins TRBV2 and TRBJ1-1. From its first to its last residue, the CDR3 has 10 amino acids. Germline V gives CDR1 SNHLY, CDR2 FYNNEI. This chain's CDR3 is CAKVVTGAFL.

This clonotype qualifies as medium-sized. This chain joins TRBV6-6 and TRBJ2-3, with 11 bases lining up with TRBD2. The CDR3 consists of 16 residues. The ends lost 0 bases at V and 6 bases at J; junction bases unmatched: 5. Germline assignment: CDR1 MNHNY and CDR2 SVGAGI (reference sequence). In DNA form, the CDR3 reads TGTGCCAGCAGTTACTCACTAGCGGGGGAGGAGGATACGCAGTATTTT. Amino acid sequence: CASSYSLAGEEDTQYF.